These 29 T cell receptor beta chains were sequenced from one sample in a study of blood T cells in healthy people across ages. The use of a sample-barcoded 5' primer and a J-beta primer mix characterized a second PCR of 7 to 11 cycles. TCRdb called the 5' RACE reads again in MiXCR, with one record for every CDR3 protein. Of roughly 1,800,000 distinct CDR3 sequences listed, around half are singletons. Sequenced input: blood. These receptors all stem from a woman between 35 and 50 years old in good health.

The chain recombines TRBV28 with TRBJ2-2; no reliable D call. The germline V gene has CDR1 MDHEN and CDR2 SYDVKM. This CDR3 comprises 12 residues. Trimming left V 7 bases short and J 6 bases short, with 9 bases between. The CDR3 coding sequence is TGTGCCAGCAAAAACCTGCCCGGGGAGCTGTTTTTT. Its protein product is CASKNLPGELFF.

The chain has TRBV27 and TRBJ2-3, with 7 bases fitting TRBD2. The V gene end was trimmed by 7 bases and the J gene end by 2 bases; junction bases not matched to a gene: 24. CDR1 is MNHEY and CDR2 is SMNVEV in the germline V gene (reference sequence). The CDR3 runs to 20 residues. The CDR3 DNA sequence: TGTGCCAGCACCCCCTGGGCAGGGAGTATGGGGGGGACCACCACAGATACGCAGTATTTT. Encoded protein: CASTPWAGSMGGTTTDTQYF.

V is TRBV6-2 or TRBV6-3 and J is TRBJ2-4; D not resolved. The germline V and J ends were trimmed by 4 bases and 1 base, with 8 bases remaining between them. The CDR3 runs to 14 residues. Per the germline V gene, CDR1 is MNHEY and CDR2 is SVGEGT. CDR3 coding DNA: TGTGCCAGCAGTTCCACAATGGCCAAAAACATTCAGTACTTC. The encoded protein is CASSSTMAKNIQYF.

CDR3 nucleotide sequence: TGTGCCAGCAGCCCGCAGGGGGCAACCCCACCAGATACGCAGTATTTT. This codes for CASSPQGATPPDTQYF. The genes are TRBV7-2 and TRBJ2-3; 8 bases are shared with TRBD1. The length of the CDR3 is 16 residues. Trimming took 5 bases from V and 4 from J; bases not matched to a gene: 11. The germline V gene encodes CDR1 SGHTA and CDR2 FQGNSA.

V is TRBV4-3 and J is TRBJ2-3; 9 bases line up with TRBD1. The length of the CDR3 is 16 residues. J lost 1 base, V lost 4 bases, and 6 bases had no gene match. Germline loops: CDR1 LGHNA, CDR2 YSLEER. CDR3 region: CASSPRTGARTDTQYF. In DNA, the CDR3 is TGCGCCAGCAGCCCACGGACAGGGGCTCGCACAGATACGCAGTATTTT.

This sequence joins TRBV5-1 and TRBJ2-7, with a weak D call TRBD1 (5 bases). This CDR3 comprises 11 residues. V shed 7 bases and J shed 7 bases, with 12 bases lying between them. CDR1 is SGHRS and CDR2 is YFSETQ in the germline V gene. The CDR3 DNA reads TGCGCCAGCGGTGGGGCTCAGGAGCAGTACTTC. Encoded protein: CASGGAQEQYF.

This clonotype occurred a few times. The J gene is TRBJ2-5, the V gene TRBV14; possibly TRBD2 for D (6 bases). The germline CDR1 and CDR2 sequences are SGHDN and FVKESK. Trimming took off 0 bases at V and 5 bases at J, with 16 bases between the two ends. The CDR3 contains 16 residues. The CDR3 DNA reads TGTGCCAGCAGCCAAGATCTTTCGCTAGCGTGGGAGACCCAGTACTTC. This gives the protein CASSQDLSLAWETQYF.

The table lists this clonotype with a few counts. The chain joins TRBV4-1 to TRBJ2-1, with D unresolved. Per germline, CDR1 MGHRA and CDR2 YSYEKL. Trimming pared 0 bases from V and 0 bases from J, leaving 9 bases between. CDR3 length: 16 residues. CDR3 loop: CASSQDRVSSYNEQFF. DNA for the CDR3: TGCGCCAGCAGCCAAGATCGGGTAAGCTCCTACAATGAGCAGTTCTTC.

The rearrangement links TRBV2 to TRBJ2-5, with D unresolved. The CDR3 totals 13 residues. With 8 bases removed from V and 5 bases from J, the gap between germline ends came to 15 bases. Germline CDR1 reads SNHLY; CDR2 reads FYNNEI. The CDR3, as DNA: TGTGCCAGCCTGGGCGTTGGAAGGGAGACCCAGTACTTC. Amino acid sequence: CASLGVGRETQYF.

The chain combines TRBV27 with TRBJ2-7; possible D gene TRBD1, 6 bases. Trimming pared 0 bases from V and 0 bases from J, leaving 12 bases between. The length of the CDR3 is 16 residues. Germline V lookup: CDR1 MNHEY, CDR2 SMNVEV (reference sequence). The CDR3 sequence: CASSLSIRGSSYEQYF. The CDR3 nucleotides are TGTGCCAGCAGTTTATCGATCAGGGGAAGCTCCTACGAGCAGTACTTC.

The CDR3 here is CASSVEDRGGETQYF. The CDR3 DNA sequence: TGTGCCAGCAGCGTAGAGGACAGGGGAGGGGAGACCCAGTACTTC. The chain has TRBV9 and TRBJ2-7, with 9 bases matching TRBD1. The J call is uncertain, as TRBJ2-5 better fits the DNA end. The CDR3 has 15 residues. CDR1 is SGDLS, CDR2 YYNGEE, per germline.

J is TRBJ1-6 and V is TRBV7-2; no firm D call. V was pared by 4 bases and J by 3 bases, with 16 bases between. The CDR3 is 17 residues long. Germline-derived CDR1 and CDR2 are SGHTA and FQGNSA. The CDR3 here is CASSSARGLNYNSPLHF. CDR3 sequence (DNA): TGTGCCAGCAGCTCAGCGCGGGGTTTGAACTATAATTCACCCCTCCACTTT.

The V gene is TRBV15, the J gene TRBJ2-3; 7 bases are shared with TRBD2. Germline V CDR1 and CDR2: LNHNV, YYDKDF (reference sequence). The CDR3 loop spans 16 amino acids. The CDR3 reads CATGGAAGLNTDTQYF. As DNA, the CDR3 is TGTGCTACGGGGGGTGCTGCGGGACTTAACACAGATACGCAGTATTTT. Full variable domain (rest looked up from reference TRBV15 and TRBJ2-3): DAMVIQNPRYQVTQFGKPVTLSCSQTLNHNVMYWYQQKSSQAPKLLFHYYDKDFNNEADTPDNFQSRRPNTSFCFLDIRSPGLGDTAMYLCATGGAAGLNTDTQYFGPGTRLTVL.

The chain combines TRBV7-2 with TRBJ1-6; 7 nucleotides agree with TRBD1. This CDR3 comprises 17 residues. Looked up from germline, CDR1 is SGHTA and CDR2 is FQGNSA. V dropped 6 bases and J dropped 7; count of bases not matched to a gene: 15. The CDR3 sequence is CASRQGTTGARNSPLHF. CDR3 coding DNA: TGTGCCAGCAGACAAGGCACCACAGGGGCGAGGAATTCACCCCTCCACTTT.

The chain is built from TRBV12-3 or TRBV12-4 and TRBJ2-3, with 14 bases aligning to TRBD2. The CDR3 spans 20 residues. J gave up 1 base and V 5 bases, and 14 bases lay outside the gene matches. CDR3 nucleotide sequence: TGTGCCAGCAGTGATCCTCGGGGACTAGCGGGAGCGAGCCGCACAGATACGCAGTATTTT. Translation gives CASSDPRGLAGASRTDTQYF.

The chain employs TRBV6-2 or TRBV6-3 and TRBJ2-6, with D unresolved. CDR3 size: 18 residues. Germline CDR1 and CDR2: MNHEY and SVGEGT. The ends were cut back, 7 bases at V and 0 bases at J, with 19 bases in the middle. CDR3 sequence reads: CASTEQRPLSSGANVLTF. CDR3 DNA sequence: TGTGCCAGCACTGAACAGCGTCCCCTAAGCTCTGGGGCCAACGTCCTGACTTTC.

The chain employs TRBV14 and TRBJ2-1; perhaps TRBD2 as D (6 bases). Germline values: CDR1 SGHDN, CDR2 FVKESK. The CDR3 sequence is 16 residues long. V lost 2 bases and J 10 bases, leaving 21 bases between the germline ends. CDR3 sequence: CASSQTPAIPGREQFF. DNA of the CDR3: TGTGCCAGCAGCCAAACCCCGGCCATCCCGGGGAGGGAGCAGTTCTTC.

This clonotype came up a few times. This chain joins TRBV12-3 or TRBV12-4 and TRBJ1-5; 8 positions match TRBD1. The CDR3 totals 15 residues. Germline trimming cut 2 bases from V and 4 bases from J; bases unmatched to any gene: 4. The CDR3 DNA reads TGTGCCAGCAGTTTACCTGGGACAGGTAATCAGCCCCAGCATTTT. This translates into CASSLPGTGNQPQHF.

The rearrangement uses TRBV27 and TRBJ2-3; no firm D call. Germline assignment: CDR1 MNHEY and CDR2 SMNVEV (reference sequence). Trimming shortened V by 5 bases and J by 6 bases, and 24 bases separated the two germline ends. This CDR3 is built from 17 residues. In DNA form, the CDR3 reads TGTGCCAGCAGTATAGGAAGGATGACGGCCCTGCCCGATACGCAGTATTTT. Protein: CASSIGRMTALPDTQYF.

The gene calls are TRBV20-1 and TRBJ1-5, with 12 bases lining up with TRBD1. V trimming: 5 bases; J trimming: 7 bases; junction bases outside the gene matches: 3. CDR1 DFQATT and CDR2 SNEGSKA come from the germline V gene (reference sequence). The CDR3 consists of 13 residues. The DNA for the CDR3 is TGCAGTGCTGGGGACAGGGGGCAGCAGCCCCAGCATTTT. This sequence encodes CSAGDRGQQPQHF.

The V and J genes are TRBV7-8 and TRBJ2-1, with TRBD1 matching over 7 bases. The J call is doubtful: the DNA matches TRBJ2-7 better. The CDR3 has 15 residues. The V gene's germline CDR1 is SGHVS and CDR2 FQNEAQ. The CDR3 is CASSKDRASYNEQYF. Written as DNA, the CDR3 is TGTGCCAGCAGCAAAGACAGGGCCTCCTACAATGAGCAGTACTTC.

This clonotype showed up just a few times. The chain recombines TRBV5-1 with TRBJ2-7; D gene uncertain. This CDR3 contains 13 residues. Germline V lookup: CDR1 SGHRS, CDR2 YFSETQ. Between the trimmed V and J ends, which lost 4 bases and 3 bases, there was a span of 11 bases. The CDR3 protein is CASSRDGNYEQYF. The DNA for the CDR3 is TGCGCCAGCAGCCGAGACGGAAACTACGAGCAGTACTTC.

The genes are TRBV5-1 and TRBJ2-3; the D gene is possibly TRBD1 (5 bases). Germline V gene lookup returns CDR1 SGHRS and CDR2 YFSETQ. Trimming removed 4 bases from V and 4 bases from J, with 10 bases in between. The CDR3 spans 13 residues. In DNA, the CDR3 is TGCGCCAGCAGCCGACCAGGGTCAGATACGCAGTATTTT. It translates to CASSRPGSDTQYF.

The chain couples TRBV28 to TRBJ2-5; tentatively, D is TRBD1 or TRBD2 (6 bases each). Trimming shortened V by 2 bases and J by 5 bases, and 18 bases separated the two germline ends. This CDR3 comprises 16 residues. The germline gives CDR1 MDHEN, CDR2 SYDVKM. CDR3 loop: CASSLIAWGAGETQYF. Written as DNA, the CDR3 is TGTGCCAGCAGTTTAATCGCTTGGGGGGCAGGGGAGACCCAGTACTTC.

There are a few counts of this clonotype. CDR3: CASSPRGAGEYTDTQYF. DNA for the CDR3: TGTGCCAGCAGTCCCCGGGGAGCGGGGGAGTACACAGATACGCAGTATTTT. V gene TRBV27 combines with J gene TRBJ2-3; 8 bases are shared with TRBD2. V shed 5 bases, J shed 2 bases, and the junction held 12 bases outside the gene matches. The CDR3 covers 17 residues. Germline V gene sequence: CDR1 MNHEY, CDR2 SMNVEV (reference sequence).

As regards this clonotype: A junction end diverges from the germline sequence, so it may reflect a read error. This chain links TRBV5-1 with TRBJ2-3; 13 bases are a match to TRBD2. Germline V CDR1 and CDR2: SGHRS, YFSETQ. The CDR3 is made up of 16 amino acids. The DNA of the CDR3 is TGCGCCTGCAGCTACGGACTAGCGGGGGTCCCAGATACGCAGTATTTT. Protein: CACSYGLAGVPDTQYF.

This chain links TRBV2 with TRBJ2-1, with 8 positions matching TRBD1. CDR1 SNHLY and CDR2 FYNNEI come from the germline V gene. The CDR3 extends over 15 amino acids. V gave up 6 bases and J gave up 4 bases; unmatched junction bases: 8. Here the CDR3 reads CASSPDRARYNEQFF. For the CDR3, the DNA is TGTGCCAGCAGCCCGGACAGGGCTCGGTACAATGAGCAGTTCTTC.

The chain joins TRBV6-2 or TRBV6-3 to TRBJ2-1; 16 nucleotides match TRBD2. From germline, CDR1 is MNHEY and CDR2 SVGEGT. The CDR3 is made up of 21 amino acids. V shed 4 bases, J shed 0 bases, and the junction held 12 bases outside the gene matches. The CDR3 region has the DNA TGTGCCAGCAGTTCGCCTCTCCCCGGGACTAGCGGGGGGGTCTCCTACAATGAGCAGTTCTTC. This codes for CASSSPLPGTSGGVSYNEQFF.

The sample holds a few counts of this clonotype. The V and J genes are TRBV29-1 and TRBJ2-3; 8 nucleotides agree with TRBD2. The trim removed 1 base at V and 2 bases at J, leaving 2 bases unmatched. Germline CDR1 SQVTM, CDR2 ANQGSEA. This CDR3 has 14 amino acids. The CDR3 sequence: CSVEGGGNTDTQYF. In DNA, the CDR3 is TGCAGCGTTGAAGGCGGGGGGAACACAGATACGCAGTATTTT.